This T cell receptor (beta chain) is from a study of cytomegalovirus exposure and HLA in healthy donors. Germline-derived CDR1 and CDR2 are SEHNR and FQNEAQ (reference sequence). The CDR3 totals 16 residues. Trimming removed 1 base at V and 6 bases at J, with 17 bases between. Notes on this clone: Its specificity is unknown.

Findings of the study overall: The productive fraction for most TCR beta V segments was about 90% or about 30% in an earlier analysis. The study labeled under 200 TCR beta chains cytomegalovirus-associated. An analysis that came later showed most CMV-associated TCR beta chains appearing HLA-restricted.

PCR was performed using 60 Vbeta and 13 Jbeta primers. Some clones are missing from TCRdb's copy, which holds only in-frame ones; the method was immunoSEQ multiplex PCR. The sample lists about 180,000 clones; approximately 82% were seen once. This chain joins TRBV7-9 and TRBJ2-3; D may be TRBD1 (5 bases). The TCR was taken from a woman aged 30 to 39 in good health and CMV-seronegative. Sample: PBMCs. CDR3 DNA sequence: TGTGCCAGCAGCTTAGGGGCAGCCAGGGATTCTGATACGCAGTATTTT. Its protein is CASSLGAARDSDTQYF.